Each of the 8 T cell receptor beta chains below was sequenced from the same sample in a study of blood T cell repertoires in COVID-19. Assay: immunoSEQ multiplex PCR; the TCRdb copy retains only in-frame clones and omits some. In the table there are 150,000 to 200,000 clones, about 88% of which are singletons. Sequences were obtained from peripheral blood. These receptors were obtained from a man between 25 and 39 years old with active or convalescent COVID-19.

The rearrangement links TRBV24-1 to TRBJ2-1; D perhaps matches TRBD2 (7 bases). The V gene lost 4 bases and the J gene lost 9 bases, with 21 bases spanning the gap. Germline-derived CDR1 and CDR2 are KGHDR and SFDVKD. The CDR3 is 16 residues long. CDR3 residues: CATSDQVRGAGPEQFF. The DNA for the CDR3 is TGTGCCACCAGTGACCAGGTCCGGGGGGCCGGTCCTGAGCAGTTCTTC.

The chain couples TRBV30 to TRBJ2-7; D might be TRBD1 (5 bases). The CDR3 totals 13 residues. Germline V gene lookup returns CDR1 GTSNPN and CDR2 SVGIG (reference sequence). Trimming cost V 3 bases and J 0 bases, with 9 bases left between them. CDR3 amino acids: CAWSRTSSYEQYF. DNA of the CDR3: TGTGCCTGGAGCAGGACATCCTCCTACGAGCAGTACTTC.

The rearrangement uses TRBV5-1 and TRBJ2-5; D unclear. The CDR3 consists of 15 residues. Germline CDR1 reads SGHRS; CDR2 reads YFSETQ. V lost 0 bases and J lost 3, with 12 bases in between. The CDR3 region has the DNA TGCGCCAGCAGCTTGGGCTTACTTAATGAAGAGACCCAGTACTTC. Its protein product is CASSLGLLNEETQYF. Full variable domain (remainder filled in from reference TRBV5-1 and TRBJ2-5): KAGVTQTPRYLIKTRGQQVTLSCSPISGHRSVSWYQQTPGQGLQFLFEYFSETQRNKGNFPGRFSGRQFSNSRSEMNVSTLELGDSALYLCASSLGLLNEETQYFGPGTRLLVL.

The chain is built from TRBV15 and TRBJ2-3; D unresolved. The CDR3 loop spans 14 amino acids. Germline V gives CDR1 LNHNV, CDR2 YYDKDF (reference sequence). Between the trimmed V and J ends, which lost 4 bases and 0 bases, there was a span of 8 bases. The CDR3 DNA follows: TGTGCCACCAGCACCACTCCTAGCACAGATACGCAGTATTTT. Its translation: CATSTTPSTDTQYF.

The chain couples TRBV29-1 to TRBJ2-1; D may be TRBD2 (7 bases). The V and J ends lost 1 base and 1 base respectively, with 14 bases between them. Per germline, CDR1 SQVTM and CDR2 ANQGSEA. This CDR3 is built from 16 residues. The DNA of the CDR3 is TGCAGCGTTGAAGGGAGTGGGAGGGGGTCCTACAATGAGCAGTTCTTC. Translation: CSVEGSGRGSYNEQFF.

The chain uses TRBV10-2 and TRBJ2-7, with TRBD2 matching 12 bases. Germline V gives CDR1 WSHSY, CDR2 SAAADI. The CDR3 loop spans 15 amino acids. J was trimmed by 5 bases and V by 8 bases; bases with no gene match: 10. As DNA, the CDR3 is TGCGCCAGCCGTTCCCTAGCGGGAGGGCCCGACGAGCAGTACTTC. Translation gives CASRSLAGGPDEQYF.

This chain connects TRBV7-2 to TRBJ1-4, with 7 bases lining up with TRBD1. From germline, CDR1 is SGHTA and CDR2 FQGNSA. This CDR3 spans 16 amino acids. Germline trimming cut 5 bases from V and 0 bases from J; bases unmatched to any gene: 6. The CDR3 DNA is TGTGCCAGCAGCCAGGACAGGTTCTCAACTAATGAAAAACTGTTTTTT. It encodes CASSQDRFSTNEKLFF.

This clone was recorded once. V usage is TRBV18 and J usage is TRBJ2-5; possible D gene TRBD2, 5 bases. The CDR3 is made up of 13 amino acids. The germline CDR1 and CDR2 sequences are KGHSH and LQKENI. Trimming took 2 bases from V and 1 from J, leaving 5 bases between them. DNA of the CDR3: TGTGCCAGCTCACCAGGACTCCAAGAGACCCAGTACTTC. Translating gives CASSPGLQETQYF.